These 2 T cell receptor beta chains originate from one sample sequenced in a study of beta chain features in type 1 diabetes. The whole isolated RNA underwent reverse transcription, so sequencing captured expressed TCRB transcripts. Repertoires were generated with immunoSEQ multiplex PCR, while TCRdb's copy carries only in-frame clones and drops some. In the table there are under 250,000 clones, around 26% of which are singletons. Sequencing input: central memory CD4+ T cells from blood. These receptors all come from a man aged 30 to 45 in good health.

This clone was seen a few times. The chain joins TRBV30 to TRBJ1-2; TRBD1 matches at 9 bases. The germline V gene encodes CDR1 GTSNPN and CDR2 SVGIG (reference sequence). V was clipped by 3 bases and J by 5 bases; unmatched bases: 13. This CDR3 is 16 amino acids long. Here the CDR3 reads CAWSPTGQGKWYGYTF. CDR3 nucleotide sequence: TGTGCCTGGAGCCCAACCGGACAGGGGAAATGGTATGGCTACACCTTC.

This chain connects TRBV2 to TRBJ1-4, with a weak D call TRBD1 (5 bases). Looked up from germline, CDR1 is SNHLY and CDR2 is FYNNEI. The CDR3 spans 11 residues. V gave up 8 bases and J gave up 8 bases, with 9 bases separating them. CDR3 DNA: TGTGCCAGCGGGACGAAGGAAAAACTGTTTTTT. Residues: CASGTKEKLFF.